Following are 17 T cell receptor beta chains from one sample sequenced in a study of T cell responses to AZD1222 COVID-19 vaccine. Here immunoSEQ multiplex PCR was the method, and the copy in TCRdb shows in-frame clones only, minus some. The table lists more than 120,000 clones, roughly 90% of them singletons. Sequencing used peripheral blood, obtained 28 days after the second dose of the MenACWY control vaccine. All receptors come from an adult who received the MenACWY meningococcal vaccine as a control.

This chain uses TRBV18 with TRBJ2-7; TRBD1 matches at 7 bases. V gave up 1 base and J gave up 0 bases; unmatched junction bases: 9. Germline V gives CDR1 KGHSH, CDR2 LQKENI. CDR3 length: 17 amino acids. The CDR3 region is CASSPLIRQGGSYEQYF. DNA for the CDR3: TGTGCCAGCTCACCACTTATACGACAGGGTGGCTCCTACGAGCAGTACTTC.

This chain connects TRBV28 to TRBJ2-7; D uncertain. V was shortened by 4 bases and J by 2 bases, with 9 bases between the two germline ends. The CDR3 contains 13 residues. Germline lookup yields CDR1 MDHEN and CDR2 SYDVKM. The CDR3 sequence: CASSSADPYEQYF. The CDR3, as DNA: TGTGCCAGCAGTTCCGCGGACCCCTACGAGCAGTACTTC.

This chain links TRBV2 with TRBJ2-3; TRBD2 agrees at 7 bases. Trimming cost V 2 bases and J 3 bases; bases outside gene matches: 8. Germline CDR1 and CDR2: SNHLY and FYNNEI. CDR3 length: 16 amino acids. For the CDR3, the DNA is TGTGCCAGCAGTGAAATGGCGGGAGTAAAAACAGATACGCAGTATTTT. Translation gives CASSEMAGVKTDTQYF. Full variable domain (rest looked up from reference TRBV2 and TRBJ2-3): EPEVTQTPSHQVTQMGQEVILRCVPISNHLYFYWYRQILGQKVEFLVSFYNNEISEKSEIFDDQFSVERPDGSNFTLKIRSTKLEDSAMYFCASSEMAGVKTDTQYFGPGTRLTVL.

The chain employs TRBV7-2 and TRBJ1-2, with D unclear. The V and J ends lost 5 bases and 2 bases respectively, with 12 bases between them. Germline CDR1 SGHTA, CDR2 FQGNSA. The length of the CDR3 is 14 residues. The DNA of the CDR3 is TGTGCCAGCAGCACTTCCCCCAAAAACTATGGCTACACCTTC. It specifies CASSTSPKNYGYTF.

The J gene is TRBJ1-2, the V gene TRBV28; D possibly corresponds to TRBD1 (6 bases). In germline, CDR1 is MDHEN, CDR2 SYDVKM. The CDR3 is 15 residues long. Trimming stripped 2 bases from V and 4 bases from J, with 14 bases between. The CDR3 region has the DNA TGTGCCAGCAGTTTAGGGGGCAGGGCGACCTATGGCTACACCTTC. It specifies CASSLGGRATYGYTF.

V gene TRBV19 combines with J gene TRBJ2-3; no clear D. V lost 5 bases and J 6 bases, leaving 6 bases between the germline ends. Germline V CDR1 and CDR2: LNHDA, SQIVND (reference sequence). There are 11 residues in the CDR3. The CDR3, as DNA: TGTGCCAGTAGTTCCAGGGATACGCAGTATTTT. Amino acids: CASSSRDTQYF.

This clone was seen just once. The chain couples TRBV28 to TRBJ1-2; D is ambiguous. This CDR3 has 16 residues. Germline CDR1 and CDR2: MDHEN and SYDVKM. The V gene lost 5 bases and the J gene lost 3 bases, with 19 bases spanning the gap. DNA of the CDR3: TGTGCCAGCAGTCCCCCCCATTGGAGGTTTTACTATGGCTACACCTTC. Translation gives CASSPPHWRFYYGYTF.

This chain uses TRBV7-2 with TRBJ2-1; D call uncertain. The V gene's germline CDR1 is SGHTA and CDR2 FQGNSA. V was cut by 3 bases and J by 4 bases, with 7 bases left in between. The CDR3 runs to 13 residues. As DNA, the CDR3 is TGTGCCAGCAGCTTTTCTGGTTACAATGAGCAGTTCTTC. This encodes CASSFSGYNEQFF.

The chain couples TRBV7-2 to TRBJ2-1; D is ambiguous. This CDR3 is 13 amino acids long. In germline, CDR1 is SGHTA, CDR2 FQGNSA. Trimming pared 3 bases from V and 9 bases from J, leaving 12 bases between. The CDR3 DNA is TGTGCCAGCAGCTTGGGTAGAGGTACTGAGCAGTTCTTC. Translation gives CASSLGRGTEQFF.

The chain carries TRBV18 and TRBJ2-1; 8 bases match TRBD2. Germline CDR1 KGHSH, CDR2 LQKENI. V was clipped by 0 bases and J by 4 bases; unmatched bases: 2. The CDR3 runs to 15 residues. In nucleotides, the CDR3 is TGTGCCAGCTCACCACCGGCTAGCGGGTACAATGAGCAGTTCTTC. Residues: CASSPPASGYNEQFF. The complete variable domain, with remaining parts taken from reference TRBV18 and TRBJ2-1, reads NAGVMQNPRHLVRRRGQEARLRCSPMKGHSHVYWYRQLPEEGLKFMVYLQKENIIDESGMPKERFSAEFPKEGPSILRIQQVVRGDSAAYFCASSPPASGYNEQFFGPGTRLTVL.

J is TRBJ1-5 and V is TRBV28; no firm D call. This CDR3 comprises 15 residues. V was trimmed by 5 bases and J by 6 bases, leaving 17 bases between them. The germline gives CDR1 MDHEN, CDR2 SYDVKM. The CDR3: CASSRPGSGSQPQHF. The CDR3 DNA sequence: TGTGCCAGCAGTCGACCTGGGTCGGGGTCTCAGCCCCAGCATTTT.

The chain employs TRBV5-1 and TRBJ2-1; TRBD1 matches at 10 bases. The CDR3 has 15 amino acids. Looked up from germline, CDR1 is SGHRS and CDR2 is YFSETQ. After removal of 3 bases from V and 1 base from J, the junction contained 1 base not matched to a gene. The CDR3 loop reads CASSSGQGSYNEQFF. Here the CDR3 DNA reads TGCGCCAGCAGCTCGGGACAGGGGTCCTACAATGAGCAGTTCTTC.

Here the CDR3 DNA reads TGTGCCAGCTCACCATCGGCGGTTAGCTCCTATAATTCACCCCTCCACTTT. Translation: CASSPSAVSSYNSPLHF. The chain couples TRBV18 to TRBJ1-6, with D unclear. Germline V gene data show CDR1 as KGHSH and CDR2 as LQKENI. The V end lost 2 bases, the J end lost 0 bases, and 11 bases lay between the germline ends. The CDR3 covers 17 residues.

The chain uses TRBV20-1 and TRBJ1-5; tentative D call: TRBD1 (5 bases). Germline lookup yields CDR1 DFQATT and CDR2 SNEGSKA (reference sequence). This CDR3 comprises 13 residues. The V end was cut by 3 bases, the J end by 3 bases, with 9 bases between. CDR3 amino acids: CSASPGNNQPQHF. CDR3 coding DNA: TGCAGTGCTAGTCCAGGGAACAATCAGCCCCAGCATTTT.

The rearrangement uses TRBV6-2 or TRBV6-3 and TRBJ1-1; possible D gene TRBD1, 5 bases. CDR1 and CDR2 (germline): MNHEY, SVGEGT. Between the trimmed V and J ends, which lost 4 bases and 10 bases, there was a span of 16 bases. CDR3 length: 13 residues. CDR3 nucleotides: TGTGCCAGCAGTTTGGGGCACGCTGAGGGAGCTTTCTTT. It codes for CASSLGHAEGAFF.

This CDR3 is CASSQVAHPYGYTF. For the CDR3, the DNA is TGCGCCAGCAGCCAAGTCGCTCACCCCTATGGCTACACCTTC. V is TRBV4-1 and J is TRBJ1-2; D remains unclear. V was shortened by 1 base and J by 4 bases, with 10 bases between the two germline ends. In germline, CDR1 is MGHRA, CDR2 YSYEKL. This CDR3 is built from 14 residues.

The chain combines TRBV19 with TRBJ1-1; 8 bases are shared with TRBD1. The germline V gene has CDR1 LNHDA and CDR2 SQIVND (reference sequence). Losses at the gene ends were 6 bases for V and 8 bases for J; bases not matched to a gene: 5. The length of the CDR3 is 12 residues. Here the CDR3 reads CASRMTGDEAFF. The CDR3 nucleotides are TGTGCCAGTAGGATGACAGGGGACGAAGCTTTCTTT.